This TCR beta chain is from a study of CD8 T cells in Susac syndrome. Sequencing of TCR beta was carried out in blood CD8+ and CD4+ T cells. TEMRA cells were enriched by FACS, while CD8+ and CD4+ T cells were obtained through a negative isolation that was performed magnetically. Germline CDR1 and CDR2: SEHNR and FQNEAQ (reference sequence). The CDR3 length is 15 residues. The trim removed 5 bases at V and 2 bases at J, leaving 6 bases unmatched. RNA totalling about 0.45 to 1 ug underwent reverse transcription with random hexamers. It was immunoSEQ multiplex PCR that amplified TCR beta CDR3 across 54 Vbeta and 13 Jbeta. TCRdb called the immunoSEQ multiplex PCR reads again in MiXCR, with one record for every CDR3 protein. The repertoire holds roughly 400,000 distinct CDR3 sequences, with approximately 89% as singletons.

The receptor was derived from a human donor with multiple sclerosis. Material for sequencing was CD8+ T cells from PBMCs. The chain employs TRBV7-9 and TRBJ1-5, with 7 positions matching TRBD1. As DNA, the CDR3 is TGTGCCAGCAGCACAGACAGGGTTCGCAATCAGCCCCAGCATTTT. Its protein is CASSTDRVRNQPQHF.